The entry below describes one T cell receptor beta chain. The specificity of this receptor is unknown. Per-base qualities were not stored, and no clone one base away is much larger. The collaborating institutions used their own protocols to collect whole blood in K2EDTA tubes. For TCRbeta analysis, collaborator samples were shipped as frozen whole blood, as isolated PBMCs, or as DNA extracted from either sample type. The sample is drawn from a study of blood T cell repertoires in COVID-19 (dated by TCRdb to 2020 to 2022). Looking at the study overall: Collaborator samples came from the United States, Italy and Spain and covered acute and convalescent phases of COVID-19. The material from the prospective study consisted of cDNA or gDNA derived from T cells, B-cell-depleted T cells, or PBMCs. Where HLA class I and class II types were available, the types were taken from metadata supplied by the sample provider, not from assay-based typing. The repertoires were released in a freely available public database meant as a resource for research on the immune response to SARS-CoV-2. Subjects who had been exposed to COVID-19, were actively infected with it, or had recovered from it provided the deeply sampled blood TCRbeta repertoires that made up the dataset. The samples were drawn from two sources: the first 160 participants of the ongoing ImmuneRACE study, and over 1,000 subjects contributed by 6 global collaborators. Nearly every sample came with metadata listing a de-identified subject ID, COVID-19 status, age in years and sex.

Spanning cysteine to phenylalanine, the CDR3 consists of 14 amino acids. The retained sequence is limited to the CDR3, 42 bases, with the frame set at the first base. TCRbeta CDR3 regions were amplified from genomic DNA using the immunoSEQ Assay, a bias-controlled multiplex PCR. Concerning the study's data processing: Nucleated cell counts per sample were estimated from amplification of reference gene primers within the assay. To quantify the absolute abundance of each unique TCRbeta CDR3 rearrangement, sequence reads were collapsed and filtered. For each sample, productive Simpson clonality was calculated as the square root of Simpson's diversity index across productive rearrangements. The immuneACCESS repertoire file appears here via TCRdb, limited to in-frame rearrangements. These files lack a portion of the clones; in checked studies, under half of the deficit traces to unresolved V genes, and the cause of the others is not known. The V and J calls and the clone size are those of that table, but D and trimming were determined from the DNA. Within this sample are some 150,000 clones, with 70% to 90% of them counted one time only. About 0.95% of the sample lies in the top ten.

Study-wide conclusions, independent of this receptor: How much clinical and demographic metadata was included differed by source and by participant, and the metadata was provided uncurated.

The chain uses TRBV21-1 and TRBJ1-6; the tabulated D call, TRBD1, remains unverified against the DNA. TRBV21-1 is a pseudogene segment. Source material: peripheral blood. This TCR derives from a man aged 40-50 years with acute or convalescent COVID-19. The DNA sequence is as follows: TGTGCCAGCAGCCATTCGGACAGGAATTCACCCCTCCACTTT. The encoded protein is CASSHSDRNSPLHF.